These 20 T cell receptor beta chains share one sample of origin, sequenced in a study of cytomegalovirus exposure and HLA in healthy donors. 60 Vbeta and 13 Jbeta primers were used in PCR. Method: immunoSEQ multiplex PCR; TCRdb's copy keeps in-frame clones and lacks some. The sample lists 150,000 to 200,000 clones, about 79% occurring once. Sample: PBMCs. These receptors were taken from a man between 40 and 49 years old in good health and CMV-seropositive.

This chain connects TRBV10-3 to TRBJ1-2; a weak D match, TRBD1 (6 bases). Germline V gene sequence: CDR1 ENHRY, CDR2 SYGVKD. The V end lost 7 bases, the J end lost 5 bases, and 20 bases lay between the germline ends. The CDR3 contains 15 residues. CDR3: CAITAAPGDLYGYTF. The CDR3, as DNA: TGTGCCATCACCGCTGCCCCAGGGGACCTATATGGCTACACCTTC.

Only a few counts were recorded for this clone. The chain combines TRBV28 with TRBJ2-7; the match to TRBD1 covers 8 bases. The length of the CDR3 is 12 residues. The V gene's germline CDR1 is MDHEN and CDR2 SYDVKM. Trimming cost V 6 bases and J 11 bases; bases outside gene matches: 9. Here the CDR3 reads CASRSDRGWEYF. CDR3 nucleotide sequence: TGTGCCAGCAGATCTGACAGGGGCTGGGAGTACTTC.

The J gene is TRBJ1-5, the V gene TRBV9; TRBD1 matches 7 bases. The CDR3 runs to 15 residues. J gave up 7 bases and V 0 bases, and 7 bases lay outside the gene matches. Per the germline V gene, CDR1 is SGDLS and CDR2 is YYNGEE. CDR3: CASSVGQGGDQPQHF. The CDR3 region has the DNA TGTGCCAGCAGCGTAGGGCAGGGGGGTGACCAGCCCCAGCATTTT.

The V gene is TRBV7-9, the J gene TRBJ1-4, with a tentative D call TRBD1 (5 bases). Trimming removed 5 bases from V and 5 bases from J, with 12 bases in between. From germline, CDR1 is SEHNR and CDR2 FQNEAQ (reference sequence). The length of the CDR3 is 14 residues. The CDR3 here is CASSPGHLNEKLFF. In DNA form, the CDR3 reads TGTGCCAGCAGCCCAGGACACCTCAATGAAAAACTGTTTTTT. Looking up the rest from reference TRBV7-9 and TRBJ1-4 gives the full variable domain: DTGVSQNPRHKITKRGQNVTFRCDPISEHNRLYWYRQTLGQGPEFLTYFQNEAQLEKSRLLSDRFSAERPKGSFSTLEIQRTEQGDSAMYLCASSPGHLNEKLFFGSGTQLSVL.

The CDR3 region has the DNA TGTGCCAGCAGTTACCCCGGGGCGGGAACCGGGGAGCTGTTTTTT. It translates to CASSYPGAGTGELFF. The rearrangement links TRBV28 to TRBJ2-2, with TRBD2 as a possible D gene (6 bases). This CDR3 region has 15 residues. Germline CDR1 is MDHEN and CDR2 is SYDVKM. Trimming cost V 4 bases and J 5 bases, with 14 bases left between them.

The rearrangement links TRBV5-1 to TRBJ1-5; perhaps TRBD1 as D (5 bases). V lost 0 bases, J lost 7 bases, and 20 bases lay in between. The CDR3 length is 17 residues. Germline V gene sequence: CDR1 SGHRS, CDR2 YFSETQ. The CDR3 sequence: CASSLGTGLGRNQPQHF. The CDR3 nucleotides are TGCGCCAGCAGCTTGGGAACAGGATTAGGAAGAAACCAGCCCCAGCATTTT.

This chain links TRBV11-3 with TRBJ2-2; TRBD2 agrees at 9 bases. V dropped 4 bases and J dropped 6; count of bases not matched to a gene: 9. The CDR3 totals 16 residues. Germline V gives CDR1 SGHNT, CDR2 YENEEA. CDR3 nucleotide sequence: TGTGCCAGCAGCTGGAATATAGCGGGAGAGGCCGGGGAGCTGTTTTTT. Amino acid sequence: CASSWNIAGEAGELFF.

The chain recombines TRBV4-1 with TRBJ2-1; 15 bases align to TRBD2. J lost 7 bases, V lost 0 bases, and 4 bases had no gene match. This CDR3 has 17 amino acids. CDR1 and CDR2 (germline): MGHRA, YSYEKL. The DNA of the CDR3 is TGCGCCAGCAGCCAAGATTCCGGGACTAGCGGGAGGAATGAGCAGTTCTTC. Translation gives CASSQDSGTSGRNEQFF.

This chain links TRBV29-1 with TRBJ2-7; 11 nucleotides align to TRBD2. The CDR3 loop spans 15 amino acids. Germline trimming cut 5 bases from V and 0 bases from J; bases unmatched to any gene: 6. CDR1 SQVTM and CDR2 ANQGSEA come from the germline V gene. CDR3 nucleotides: TGCAGCGTTCCCTCCGGGACTAGCGGCTCCTACGAGCAGTACTTC. It specifies CSVPSGTSGSYEQYF.

The gene calls are TRBV5-1 and TRBJ2-7, with 8 bases fitting TRBD1. CDR1 is SGHRS, CDR2 YFSETQ, per germline. There are 15 residues in the CDR3. J was trimmed by 0 bases and V by 3 bases; bases with no gene match: 5. This chain's CDR3 is CASSSSQGDSYEQYF. DNA for the CDR3: TGCGCCAGCAGCTCTTCACAGGGGGACTCCTACGAGCAGTACTTC.

This clone is a singleton in its sample. V and J are TRBV9 and TRBJ2-5; no reliable D call. V lost 3 bases to trimming and J lost 0 bases, with 6 bases between them. The length of the CDR3 is 13 residues. The germline CDR1 and CDR2 sequences are SGDLS and YYNGEE. This CDR3 reads CASSDEYQETQYF. The CDR3 DNA sequence: TGTGCCAGCAGCGACGAGTACCAAGAGACCCAGTACTTC. The complete variable domain, with remaining parts taken from reference TRBV9 and TRBJ2-5, reads DSGVTQTPKHLITATGQRVTLRCSPRSGDLSVYWYQQSLDQGLQFLIQYYNGEERAKGNILERFSAQQFPDLHSELNLSSLELGDSALYFCASSDEYQETQYFGPGTRLLVL.

The rearrangement joins TRBV7-2 to TRBJ1-2; TRBD1 is a possible D gene (6 bases). Trimming shortened V by 6 bases and J by 3 bases, and 20 bases separated the two germline ends. The CDR3 sequence is 16 residues long. Germline assignment: CDR1 SGHTA and CDR2 FQGNSA. The CDR3 reads CASSASLRTADYGYTF. The CDR3 DNA sequence: TGTGCCAGCAGTGCTTCCCTCCGGACAGCGGACTATGGCTACACCTTC.

The rearrangement links TRBV7-2 to TRBJ2-3; TRBD1 is a possible D gene (6 bases). This CDR3 has 14 amino acids. The germline CDR1 and CDR2 sequences are SGHTA and FQGNSA. The V gene lost 5 bases and the J gene lost 2 bases, with 11 bases spanning the gap. CDR3 protein: CASSPGQYTDTQYF. CDR3 nucleotides: TGTGCCAGCAGCCCCGGACAGTACACAGATACGCAGTATTTT.

The J gene is TRBJ1-1, the V gene TRBV19; D gene unclear. V lost 3 bases to trimming and J lost 2 bases, with 7 bases between them. Germline lookup yields CDR1 LNHDA and CDR2 SQIVND (reference sequence). The CDR3 length is 13 residues. CDR3 coding DNA: TGTGCCAGTAGTATGTCTCCTAACACTGAAGCTTTCTTT. This codes for CASSMSPNTEAFF.

CDR3 loop: CASSPTWNEQFF. In DNA form, the CDR3 reads TGTGCCAGCTCACCCACATGGAATGAGCAGTTCTTC. The genes are TRBV18 and TRBJ2-1; D not certain. V was trimmed by 3 bases and J by 7 bases, leaving 7 bases between them. CDR3 length equals 12 residues. Per germline, CDR1 KGHSH and CDR2 LQKENI.

The chain uses TRBV2 and TRBJ1-2, with 12 bases fitting TRBD1. The CDR3 is 15 amino acids. The germline V gene has CDR1 SNHLY and CDR2 FYNNEI. V dropped 4 bases and J dropped 8; count of bases not matched to a gene: 8. CDR3 residues: CASSAGTGGAWGYTF. CDR3 coding DNA: TGTGCCAGCAGTGCCGGGACAGGGGGCGCATGGGGCTACACCTTC.

The rearrangement uses TRBV30 and TRBJ1-5; D not certain. The germline V gene has CDR1 GTSNPN and CDR2 SVGIG (reference sequence). This CDR3 comprises 15 residues. V lost 0 bases, J lost 3 bases, and 12 bases lay in between. CDR3 in amino acids: CAWSVRGLTNQPQHF. The CDR3 DNA is TGTGCCTGGAGTGTACGTGGACTCACCAATCAGCCCCAGCATTTT.

This rearrangement joins TRBV15 to TRBJ2-1; 7 bases line up with TRBD2. The CDR3 totals 16 residues. V gave up 5 bases and J gave up 0 bases; unmatched junction bases: 7. Germline CDR1 is LNHNV and CDR2 is YYDKDF (reference sequence). In nucleotides, the CDR3 is TGTGCCACCAGCGGAGGGAGGGCGAGCTCCTACAATGAGCAGTTCTTC. This encodes CATSGGRASSYNEQFF.

The chain is built from TRBV19 and TRBJ1-5; 9 bases are shared with TRBD1. Per the germline V gene, CDR1 is LNHDA and CDR2 is SQIVND (reference sequence). Trimming cost V 6 bases and J 2 bases; bases outside gene matches: 11. The length of the CDR3 is 17 residues. The CDR3, as DNA: TGTGCCAGTAGGCCGGGACAGGGCTATAGCGGCAATCAGCCCCAGCATTTT. It yields the protein CASRPGQGYSGNQPQHF.

The J gene is TRBJ2-7, the V gene TRBV7-8; no firm D call. Germline loops: CDR1 SGHVS, CDR2 FQNEAQ. Trimming removed 1 base from V and 5 bases from J, with 9 bases in between. The CDR3 sequence is 13 residues long. The CDR3, as DNA: TGTGCCAGCAGCTTAGAGTATCCTAACGAGCAGTACTTC. Protein sequence: CASSLEYPNEQYF.